This T cell receptor (beta chain) was captured by sequencing in a study of T cell changes during pregnancy in multiple sclerosis. TCRdb's copy holds only in-frame clones and misses some; the assay was immunoSEQ multiplex PCR. The table has 45,000 to 60,000 clones, more than 80% seen once. V lost 5 bases, J lost 2 bases, and 12 bases lay in between. Germline assignment: CDR1 MNHEY and CDR2 SVGAGI. This CDR3 is 14 amino acids long. This specimen was CD4+ T cells from peripheral blood mononuclear cells, taken before pregnancy. The chain joins TRBV6-5 to TRBJ2-5; D might be TRBD2 (6 bases). The receptor comes from a female donor with multiple sclerosis, enrolled in a pregnancy study. This CDR3 reads CASSGTGVQETQYF. CDR3 bases: TGTGCCAGCAGTGGAACGGGGGTTCAAGAGACCCAGTACTTC.